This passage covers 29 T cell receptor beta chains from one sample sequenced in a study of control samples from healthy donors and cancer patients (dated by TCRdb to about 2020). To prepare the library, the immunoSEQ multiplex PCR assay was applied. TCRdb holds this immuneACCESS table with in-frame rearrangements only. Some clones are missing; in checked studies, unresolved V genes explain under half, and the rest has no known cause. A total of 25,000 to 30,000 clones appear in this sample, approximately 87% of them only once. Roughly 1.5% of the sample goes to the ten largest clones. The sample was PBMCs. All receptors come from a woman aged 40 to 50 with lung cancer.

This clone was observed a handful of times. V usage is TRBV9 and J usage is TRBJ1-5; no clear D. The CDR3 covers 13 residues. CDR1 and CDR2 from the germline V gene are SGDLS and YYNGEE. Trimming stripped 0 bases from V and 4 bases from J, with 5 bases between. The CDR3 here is CASSVGDNQPQHF. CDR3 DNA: TGTGCCAGCAGCGTAGGGGATAATCAGCCCCAGCATTTT.

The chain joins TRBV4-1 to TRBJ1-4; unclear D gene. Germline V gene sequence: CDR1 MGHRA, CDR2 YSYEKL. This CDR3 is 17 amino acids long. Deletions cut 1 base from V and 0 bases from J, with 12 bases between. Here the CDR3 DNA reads TGCGCCAGCAGCCAAGGGGCGGTACTAGCAACTAATGAAAAACTGTTTTTT. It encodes CASSQGAVLATNEKLFF.

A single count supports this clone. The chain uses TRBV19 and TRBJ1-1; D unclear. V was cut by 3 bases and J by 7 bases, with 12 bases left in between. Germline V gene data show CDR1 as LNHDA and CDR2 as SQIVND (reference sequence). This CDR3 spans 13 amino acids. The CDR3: CASSIIGVGEAFF. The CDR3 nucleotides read TGTGCCAGTAGTATCATCGGCGTTGGTGAAGCTTTCTTT.

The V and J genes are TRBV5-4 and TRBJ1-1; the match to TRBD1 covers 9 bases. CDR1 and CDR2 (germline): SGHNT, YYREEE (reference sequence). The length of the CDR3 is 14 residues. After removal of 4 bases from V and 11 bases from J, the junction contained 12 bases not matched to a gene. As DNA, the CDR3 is TGTGCCAGCAGCCCACGGGACAGGGAGCCCACCGCTTTCTTT. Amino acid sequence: CASSPRDREPTAFF.

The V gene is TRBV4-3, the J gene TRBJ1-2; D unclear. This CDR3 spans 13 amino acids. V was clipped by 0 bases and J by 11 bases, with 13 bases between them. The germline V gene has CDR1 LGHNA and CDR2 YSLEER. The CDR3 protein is CASSQEYGNGYTF. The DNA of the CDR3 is TGCGCCAGCAGCCAAGAATATGGTAACGGATACACCTTC.

The DNA for the CDR3 is TGTGCCAGCAGAAATATAGCGAGGAATGAGCAGTTCTTC. Its protein is CASRNIARNEQFF. V gene TRBV6-5 combines with J gene TRBJ2-1; D is possibly TRBD2 (5 bases). The CDR3 contains 13 residues. Per the germline V gene, CDR1 is MNHEY and CDR2 is SVGAGI. The V end was cut by 6 bases, the J end by 7 bases, with 13 bases between.

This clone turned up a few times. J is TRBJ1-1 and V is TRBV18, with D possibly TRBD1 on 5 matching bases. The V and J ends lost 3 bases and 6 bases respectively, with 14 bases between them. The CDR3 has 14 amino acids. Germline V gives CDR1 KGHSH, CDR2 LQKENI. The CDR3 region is CASSPGPNVAEAFF. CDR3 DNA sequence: TGTGCCAGCTCACCGGGACCGAATGTCGCTGAAGCTTTCTTT.

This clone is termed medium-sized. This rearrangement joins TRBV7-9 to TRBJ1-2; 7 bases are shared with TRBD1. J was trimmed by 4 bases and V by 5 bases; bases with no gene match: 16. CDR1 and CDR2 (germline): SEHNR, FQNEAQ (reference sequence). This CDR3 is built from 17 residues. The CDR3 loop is CASSTSGIGGEGYGYTF. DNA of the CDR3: TGTGCCAGCAGCACCAGCGGGATAGGGGGCGAGGGCTATGGCTACACCTTC.

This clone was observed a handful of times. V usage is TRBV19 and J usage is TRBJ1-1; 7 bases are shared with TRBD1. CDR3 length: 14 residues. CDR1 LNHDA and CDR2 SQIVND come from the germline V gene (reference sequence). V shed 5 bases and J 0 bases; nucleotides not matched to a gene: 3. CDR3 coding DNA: TGTGCCAGTAGTTGGGGACAGATGAACACTGAAGCTTTCTTT. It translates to CASSWGQMNTEAFF. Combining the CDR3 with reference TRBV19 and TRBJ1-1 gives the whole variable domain DGGITQSPKYLFRKEGQNVTLSCEQNLNHDAMYWYRQDPGQGLRLIYYSQIVNDFQKGDIAEGYSVSREKKESFPLTVTSAQKNPTAFYLCASSWGQMNTEAFFGQGTRLTVV.

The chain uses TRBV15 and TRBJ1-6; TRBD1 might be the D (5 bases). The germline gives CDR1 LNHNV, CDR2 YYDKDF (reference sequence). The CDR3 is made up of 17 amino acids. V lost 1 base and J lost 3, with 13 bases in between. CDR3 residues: CATSRVAREVYNSPLHF. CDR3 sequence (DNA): TGTGCCACCAGCAGAGTAGCCAGGGAGGTCTATAATTCACCCCTCCACTTT.

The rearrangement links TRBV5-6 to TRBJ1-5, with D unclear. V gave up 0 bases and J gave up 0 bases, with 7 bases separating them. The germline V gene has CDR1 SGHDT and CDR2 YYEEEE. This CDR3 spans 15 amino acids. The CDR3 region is CASSLGPDSNQPQHF. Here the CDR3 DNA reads TGTGCCAGCAGCTTGGGCCCAGATAGCAATCAGCCCCAGCATTTT.

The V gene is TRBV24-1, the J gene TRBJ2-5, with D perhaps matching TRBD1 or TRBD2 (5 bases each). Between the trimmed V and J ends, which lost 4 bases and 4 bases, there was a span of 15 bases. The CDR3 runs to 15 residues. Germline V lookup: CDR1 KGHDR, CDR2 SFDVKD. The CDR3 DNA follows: TGTGCCACCAGTGACTATGACAGAGGAGGAGAGACCCAGTACTTC. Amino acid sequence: CATSDYDRGGETQYF.

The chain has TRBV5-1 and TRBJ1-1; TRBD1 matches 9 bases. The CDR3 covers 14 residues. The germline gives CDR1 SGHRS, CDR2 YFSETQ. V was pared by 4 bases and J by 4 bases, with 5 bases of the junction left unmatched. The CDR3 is CASSGDRESTEAFF. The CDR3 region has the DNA TGCGCCAGCAGCGGGGACAGGGAAAGCACTGAAGCTTTCTTT.

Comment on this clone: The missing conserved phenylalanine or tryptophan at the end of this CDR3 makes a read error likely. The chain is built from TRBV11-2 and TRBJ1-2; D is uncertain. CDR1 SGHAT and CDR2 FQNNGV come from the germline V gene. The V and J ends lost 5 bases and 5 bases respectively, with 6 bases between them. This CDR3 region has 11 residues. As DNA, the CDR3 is TGTGCCAGCAGCCTACAGTATGGCTACACCTCC. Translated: CASSLQYGYTS.

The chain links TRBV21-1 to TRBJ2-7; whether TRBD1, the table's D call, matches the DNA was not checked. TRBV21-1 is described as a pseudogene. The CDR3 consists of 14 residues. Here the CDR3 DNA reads TGTGCCAGCAGCGCCCACAGGGGGGTCTACGAGCAGTACTTC. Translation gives CASSAHRGVYEQYF.

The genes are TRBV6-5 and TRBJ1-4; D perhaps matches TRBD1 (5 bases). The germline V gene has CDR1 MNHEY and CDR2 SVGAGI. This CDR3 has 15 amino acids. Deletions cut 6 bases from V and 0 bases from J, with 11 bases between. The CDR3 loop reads CASRDGGATNEKLFF. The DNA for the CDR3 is TGTGCCAGCAGGGACGGGGGGGCAACTAATGAAAAACTGTTTTTT.

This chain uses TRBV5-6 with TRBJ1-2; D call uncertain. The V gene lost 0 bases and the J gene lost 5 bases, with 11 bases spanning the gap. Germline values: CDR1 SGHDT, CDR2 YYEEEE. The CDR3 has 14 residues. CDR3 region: CASSLGGRGYGYTF. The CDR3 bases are TGTGCCAGCAGCTTGGGGGGTCGAGGGTATGGCTACACCTTC.

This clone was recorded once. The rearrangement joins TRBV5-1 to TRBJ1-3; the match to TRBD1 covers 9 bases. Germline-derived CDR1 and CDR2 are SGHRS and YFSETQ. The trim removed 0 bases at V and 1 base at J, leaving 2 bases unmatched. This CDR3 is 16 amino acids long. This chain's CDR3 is CASSLGQGVSGNTIYF. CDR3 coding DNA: TGCGCCAGCAGCTTGGGACAGGGGGTATCTGGAAACACCATATATTTT.

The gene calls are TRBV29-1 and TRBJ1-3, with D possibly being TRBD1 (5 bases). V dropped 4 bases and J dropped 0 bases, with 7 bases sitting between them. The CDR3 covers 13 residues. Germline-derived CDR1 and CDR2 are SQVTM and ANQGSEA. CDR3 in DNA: TGCAGCGTTGGGACAAGCTCTGGAAACACCATATATTTT. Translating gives CSVGTSSGNTIYF.

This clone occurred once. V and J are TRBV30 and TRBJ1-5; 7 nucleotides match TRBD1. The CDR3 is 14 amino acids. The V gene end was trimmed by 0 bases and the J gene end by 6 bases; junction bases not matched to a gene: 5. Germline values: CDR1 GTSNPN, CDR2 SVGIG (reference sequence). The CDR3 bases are TGTGCCTGGAGTGTACGAGGGGGCGCTCAGCCCCAGCATTTT. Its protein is CAWSVRGGAQPQHF. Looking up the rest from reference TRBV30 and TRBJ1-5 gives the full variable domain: SQTIHQWPATLVQPVGSPLSLECTVEGTSNPNLYWYRQAAGRGLQLLFYSVGIGQISSEVPQNLSASRPQDRQFILSSKKLLLSDSGFYLCAWSVRGGAQPQHFGDGTRLSIL.

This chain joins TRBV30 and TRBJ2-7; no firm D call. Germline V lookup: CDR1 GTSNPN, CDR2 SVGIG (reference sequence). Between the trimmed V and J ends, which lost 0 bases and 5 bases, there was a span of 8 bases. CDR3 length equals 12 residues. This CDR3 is CAWSVLWDEQYF. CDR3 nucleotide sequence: TGTGCCTGGAGTGTACTTTGGGACGAGCAGTACTTC. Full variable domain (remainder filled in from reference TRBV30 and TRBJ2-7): SQTIHQWPATLVQPVGSPLSLECTVEGTSNPNLYWYRQAAGRGLQLLFYSVGIGQISSEVPQNLSASRPQDRQFILSSKKLLLSDSGFYLCAWSVLWDEQYFGPGTRLTVT.

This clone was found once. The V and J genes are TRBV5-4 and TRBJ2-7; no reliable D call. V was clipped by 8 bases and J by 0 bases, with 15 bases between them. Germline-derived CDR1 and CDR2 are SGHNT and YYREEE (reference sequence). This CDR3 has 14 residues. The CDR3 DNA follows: TGTGCCAGTGAGACTGACCCTACCTCCTACGAGCAGTACTTC. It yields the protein CASETDPTSYEQYF.

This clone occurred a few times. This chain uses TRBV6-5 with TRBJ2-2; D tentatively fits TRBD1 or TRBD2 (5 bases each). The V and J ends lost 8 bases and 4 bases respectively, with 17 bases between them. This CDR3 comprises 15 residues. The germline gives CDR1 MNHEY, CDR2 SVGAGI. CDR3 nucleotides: TGTGCCAGCCGATTCCCGGGGCTCAGCACCGGGGAGCTGTTTTTT. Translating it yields CASRFPGLSTGELFF.

CDR3 sequence: CASSRTSGGPDTQYF. The CDR3 DNA sequence: TGTGCCAGCAGTCGGACTAGCGGGGGACCAGATACGCAGTATTTT. The genes are TRBV6-5 and TRBJ2-3, with 13 bases fitting TRBD2. The ends lost 5 bases at V and 4 bases at J; junction bases unmatched: 3. CDR1 MNHEY and CDR2 SVGAGI come from the germline V gene. This CDR3 spans 15 amino acids.

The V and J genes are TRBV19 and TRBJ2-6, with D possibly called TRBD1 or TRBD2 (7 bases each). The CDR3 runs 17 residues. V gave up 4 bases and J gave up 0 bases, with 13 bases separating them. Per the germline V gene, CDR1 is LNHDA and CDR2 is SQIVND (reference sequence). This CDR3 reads CASSNQGGSSGANVLTF. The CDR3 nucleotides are TGTGCCAGTAGTAATCAGGGGGGGAGCTCTGGGGCCAACGTCCTGACTTTC.

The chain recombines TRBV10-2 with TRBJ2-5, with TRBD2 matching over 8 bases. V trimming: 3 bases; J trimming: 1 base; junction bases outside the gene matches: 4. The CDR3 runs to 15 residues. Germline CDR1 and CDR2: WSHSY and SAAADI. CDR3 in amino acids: CASSDGSGAQETQYF. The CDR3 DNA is TGCGCCAGCAGTGATGGTAGCGGGGCCCAAGAGACCCAGTACTTC.

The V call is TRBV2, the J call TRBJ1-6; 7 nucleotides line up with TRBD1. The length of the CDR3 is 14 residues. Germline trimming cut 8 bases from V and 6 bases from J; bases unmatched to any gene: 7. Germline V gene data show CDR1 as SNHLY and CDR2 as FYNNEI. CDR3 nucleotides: TGTGCCAGCGGAGAGGGACAGCTTAATTCACCCCTCCACTTT. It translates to CASGEGQLNSPLHF.

The CDR3 protein is CASSFGTGRIEAFF. Here the CDR3 DNA reads TGTGCCAGCAGCTTCGGGACAGGGCGGATTGAAGCTTTCTTT. The J gene is TRBJ1-1, the V gene TRBV5-8; 9 nucleotides match TRBD1. Germline V gene data show CDR1 as SGHTS and CDR2 as YDEGEE. With V trimmed by 2 bases and J by 7 bases, 6 bases remained unmatched. CDR3 size: 14 residues.

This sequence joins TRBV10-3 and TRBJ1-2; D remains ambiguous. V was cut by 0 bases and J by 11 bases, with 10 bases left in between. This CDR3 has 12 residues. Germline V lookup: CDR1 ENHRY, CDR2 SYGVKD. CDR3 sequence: CAISESYSVYTF. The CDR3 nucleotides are TGTGCCATCAGTGAGTCCTACAGCGTTTACACCTTC.